A single sample gave rise to the 16 T cell receptor beta chains below, sequenced in a study of blood T cell repertoires in COVID-19. Some clones are missing from TCRdb's copy, which holds only in-frame ones; the method was immunoSEQ multiplex PCR. The repertoire holds about 300,000 clones, with 75% to 90% as singletons. Sequencing input: PBMCs or T cells enriched from blood (not recorded which). The origin of the receptors is a man aged 25-45 years who had recovered from COVID-19.

The rearrangement links TRBV5-1 to TRBJ1-2, with D possibly matching TRBD1 (5 bases). Trimming removed 2 bases from V and 1 base from J, with 6 bases in between. The CDR3 is 13 residues long. Germline CDR1 SGHRS, CDR2 YFSETQ. The CDR3 DNA reads TGCGCCAGCAGCTTAGGGGATAACTATGGCTACACCTTC. Translated: CASSLGDNYGYTF.

This clone turned up a few times. This chain links TRBV5-5 with TRBJ1-4; D ambiguous. The CDR3 has 16 amino acids. V gave up 5 bases and J gave up 7 bases, with 21 bases separating them. CDR1 and CDR2 from the germline V gene are SGHKS and YYEKEE (reference sequence). The CDR3 DNA reads as TGTGCCAGCAGACTATCCGTTGGTATCAGTAGTGAAAAACTGTTTTTT. It yields the protein CASRLSVGISSEKLFF. Filled out from reference TRBV5-5 and TRBJ1-4, the complete variable domain reads DAGVTQSPTHLIKTRGQQVTLRCSPISGHKSVSWYQQVLGQGPQFIFQYYEKEERGRGNFPDRFSARQFPNYSSELNVNALLLGDSALYLCASRLSVGISSEKLFFGSGTQLSVL.

The chain has TRBV13 and TRBJ1-2; 8 nucleotides align to TRBD1. The germline gives CDR1 PRHDT, CDR2 FYEKMQ (reference sequence). The CDR3 extends over 14 amino acids. V shed 6 bases and J 5 bases; nucleotides not matched to a gene: 8. CDR3 region: CASSKDRGPYGYTF. CDR3 DNA sequence: TGTGCCAGCAGTAAAGACAGGGGACCTTATGGCTACACCTTC. The variable domain in full, with the rest retrieved from reference TRBV13 and TRBJ1-2, is AAGVIQSPRHLIKEKRETATLKCYPIPRHDTVYWYQQGPGQDPQFLISFYEKMQSDKGSIPDRFSAQQFSDYHSELNMSSLELGDSALYFCASSKDRGPYGYTFGSGTRLTVV.

The V gene is TRBV12-5, the J gene TRBJ2-1; no clear D. Germline V lookup: CDR1 LGHNT, CDR2 FRNRAP. The CDR3 runs 14 residues. Between the trimmed V and J ends, which lost 6 bases and 5 bases, there was a span of 14 bases. DNA of the CDR3: TGTGCTAGTGGACAGCCACTCATAAACAATGAGCAGTTCTTC. It translates to CASGQPLINNEQFF. The whole variable domain, filled in from reference TRBV12-5 and TRBJ2-1, reads DARVTQTPRHKVTEMGQEVTMRCQPILGHNTVFWYRQTMMQGLELLAYFRNRAPLDDSGMPKDRFSAEMPDATLATLKIQPSEPRDSAVYFCASGQPLINNEQFFGPGTRLTVL.

The chain employs TRBV7-9 and TRBJ1-1; perhaps TRBD1 as D (6 bases). This CDR3 comprises 13 residues. Trimming removed 5 bases at V and 1 base at J, with 8 bases between. Germline V gives CDR1 SEHNR, CDR2 FQNEAQ (reference sequence). The CDR3 sequence: CASSRRGNTEAFF. The CDR3 DNA sequence: TGTGCCAGCAGCCGCAGGGGGAACACTGAAGCTTTCTTT. The full variable domain, its missing parts supplied by reference TRBV7-9 and TRBJ1-1, is DTGVSQNPRHKITKRGQNVTFRCDPISEHNRLYWYRQTLGQGPEFLTYFQNEAQLEKSRLLSDRFSAERPKGSFSTLEIQRTEQGDSAMYLCASSRRGNTEAFFGQGTRLTVV.

The chain recombines TRBV10-3 with TRBJ2-7, with D perhaps matching TRBD1 (6 bases). Germline V gene sequence: CDR1 ENHRY, CDR2 SYGVKD. CDR3 size: 16 residues. V was cut by 6 bases and J by 2 bases, with 20 bases left in between. The CDR3 protein is CAISLVRDKSTYEQYF. CDR3 coding DNA: TGTGCCATCAGCCTCGTTCGGGACAAATCCACCTACGAGCAGTACTTC.

The genes are TRBV18 and TRBJ1-2, with D unclear. V lost 4 bases and J lost 6, with 24 bases in between. Germline V gene sequence: CDR1 KGHSH, CDR2 LQKENI. The CDR3 loop spans 17 amino acids. CDR3 in amino acids: CASSQSVAGIDADGYTF. In nucleotides, the CDR3 is TGTGCCAGCTCACAGTCAGTTGCGGGGATCGACGCAGATGGCTACACCTTC. Full variable domain (remainder filled in from reference TRBV18 and TRBJ1-2): NAGVMQNPRHLVRRRGQEARLRCSPMKGHSHVYWYRQLPEEGLKFMVYLQKENIIDESGMPKERFSAEFPKEGPSILRIQQVVRGDSAAYFCASSQSVAGIDADGYTFGSGTRLTVV.

The chain has TRBV6-5 and TRBJ1-2; D not certain. Germline assignment: CDR1 MNHEY and CDR2 SVGAGI. V was trimmed by 7 bases and J by 4 bases, leaving 10 bases between them. The CDR3 runs 12 residues. The CDR3 DNA follows: TGTGCCAGCATGGAGGGAGGCTATGGCTACACCTTC. Protein sequence: CASMEGGYGYTF.

The chain has TRBV7-2 and TRBJ2-7, with 8 positions matching TRBD1. The CDR3 runs to 15 residues. CDR1 SGHTA and CDR2 FQGNSA come from the germline V gene. After removal of 5 bases from V and 2 bases from J, the junction contained 8 bases not matched to a gene. CDR3 coding DNA: TGTGCCAGCAGCCTCTTGGGGACAGGCCCCTACGAGCAGTACTTC. As protein: CASSLLGTGPYEQYF.

This clone was detected only a few times. The chain links TRBV6-5 to TRBJ2-7; weak D call: TRBD2 (7 bases). This CDR3 region has 12 residues. V was clipped by 2 bases and J by 6 bases, with 8 bases between them. Germline CDR1 reads MNHEY; CDR2 reads SVGAGI. The DNA for the CDR3 is TGTGCCAGCAGTTACAGGGGGGGCGAGCAGTACTTC. Amino acid sequence: CASSYRGGEQYF.

Points on this clone: Within the sample, other DNA sequences also encode this same CDR3. CDR3 protein: CASSQGAEAFF. CDR3 bases: TGTGCCAGCAGCCAAGGAGCTGAAGCTTTCTTT. V usage is TRBV3-1 (or the pseudogene TRBV3-2) and J usage is TRBJ1-1, with unresolved D. The V gene's germline CDR1 is LGHDT and CDR2 YNNKEL (reference sequence). The CDR3 is made up of 11 amino acids. V was pared by 1 base and J by 6 bases, with 3 bases between.

The rearrangement links TRBV12-3 or TRBV12-4 to TRBJ2-1, with unresolved D. This CDR3 region has 11 residues. The V end was cut by 6 bases, the J end by 11 bases, with 11 bases between. As DNA, the CDR3 is TGTGCCAGCAGCAAGACACGGAAGCAGTTCTTC. Its protein is CASSKTRKQFF.

The V and J genes are TRBV5-1 and TRBJ2-1; 8 nucleotides match TRBD1. CDR1 is SGHRS and CDR2 is YFSETQ in the germline V gene. Unmatched junction bases numbered 5, after V lost 4 bases and J lost 2 bases. This CDR3 comprises 15 residues. CDR3 loop: CASSPTGATYNEQFF. CDR3 nucleotides: TGCGCCAGCAGCCCGACAGGGGCCACCTACAATGAGCAGTTCTTC.

About this clone: The same CDR3 can be traced to other DNA sequences in this sample. The chain employs TRBV7-2 and TRBJ1-2, with TRBD1 as a possible D gene (5 bases). The CDR3 totals 13 residues. Germline lookup yields CDR1 SGHTA and CDR2 FQGNSA. Deletions cut 1 base from V and 2 bases from J, with 5 bases between. CDR3 bases: TGTGCCAGCAGCTTAGGACAGAACTATGGCTACACCTTC. This gives the protein CASSLGQNYGYTF. The full variable domain, rest sourced from reference TRBV7-2 and TRBJ1-2, is GAGVSQSPSNKVTEKGKDVELRCDPISGHTALYWYRQSLGQGLEFLIYFQGNSAPDKSGLPSDRFSAERTGGSVSTLTIQRTQQEDSAVYLCASSLGQNYGYTFGSGTRLTVV.

The rearrangement joins TRBV19 to TRBJ1-1, with D hard to call. The CDR3 is 13 amino acids. Between the trimmed V and J ends, which lost 6 bases and 1 base, there was a span of 9 bases. Germline assignment: CDR1 LNHDA and CDR2 SQIVND (reference sequence). The CDR3 DNA is TGTGCCAGTAGGCTTACAGAGAACACTGAAGCTTTCTTT. Translated, it gives CASRLTENTEAFF.

The chain joins TRBV4-1 to TRBJ2-3; D remains ambiguous. Trimming stripped 0 bases from V and 2 bases from J, with 9 bases between. From germline, CDR1 is MGHRA and CDR2 YSYEKL. The CDR3 totals 15 residues. CDR3 coding DNA: TGCGCCAGCAGCCAAGATCTGGCTCTCACAGATACGCAGTATTTT. Residues: CASSQDLALTDTQYF.